This T cell receptor beta chain comes out of a study of blood T cell repertoires in COVID-19. Study details: COVID-19 samples collected from the United States, Italy and Spain covered acute and convalescent phases. T cells, B-cell-depleted T cells, or PBMCs provided the cDNA or gDNA that served as material.

This clone was counted between two and nine times. Profiled with immunoSEQ multiplex PCR; TCRdb holds only in-frame clones, not every one. The sample consists of tens of thousands of clones, 75% to 85% of them appearing once. Trimming took off 6 bases at V and 3 bases at J, with 12 bases between the two ends. Germline V gene lookup returns CDR1 SGHTS and CDR2 YDEGEE. The CDR3 runs to 13 residues. The sequenced sample was peripheral blood. This TCR derives from a man at least 80 years old with acute or convalescent COVID-19. The V call is TRBV5-8, the J call TRBJ1-2; D is undetermined. CDR3 loop: CASNARSDYGYTF. CDR3 coding DNA: TGTGCCAGCAACGCTAGGTCGGACTATGGCTACACCTTC.